This T cell receptor beta chain derives from a study of blood T cells in healthy people across ages (dated by TCRdb to the mid-2010s). Study-level background: Template switching captured roughly one uniquely barcoded TCR beta cDNA molecule per two T cells in model experiments. Using deep sequencing normalized with unique cDNA molecular identifiers, the study measured how TCR beta repertoire diversity changes with age. Using the same blood draw, the study looked at two additional independent replicas of 1 million unique cDNA reads for two donors, one aged 18 to 30 and the other aged 80 or older. The donors were divided into four age groups: young (average approximately 15 years), middle-aged (approximately 39), aged (about 60) and long-lived (around 80).

Donors were around 37 systemically healthy Caucasian individuals from Russia aged roughly 6 to 90 years. Around 10 milliliters of peripheral blood were drawn from each donor into EDTA-treated Vacutainer tubes. Ficoll-Paque density-gradient centrifugation was used to isolate PBMCs, with at least 7 million per sample. Trizol reagent was used to extract total RNA from PBMCs, with at least 5 micrograms per sample. For every donor, flow cytometry on a PBMC aliquot measured the percentage of naive CD45RAhigh/CD27high T cells. The full study reports these points: As age increased, observed TCR beta diversity per million T cells dropped in a roughly linear way, and a significant reduction was already evident by age 40. Donor CMV infection status was unknown, potentially confounding age-related changes in expanded clonotypes. A strong correlation was found between observed TCR beta diversity and the percentage of naive T cells measured by flow cytometry. Compared with the aged group, the long-lived group had more naive CD4+ T cells, fewer expanded clones and increased TCR diversity, suggesting age selection. Estimates of total diversity from one million sequenced T cells were regarded as lower bounds and underestimates. Conclusive comparison of naive and antigen-experienced compartments was prevented by the profiling of bulk unsorted PBMCs.

The method was 5' RACE. The sequencer listed for this sample is Illumina HiSeq 2500. The second PCR ran for about 6 to 12 cycles and used a J-beta primer mix along with a sample-barcoded 5' primer. Each TCR beta cDNA molecule received a unique molecular identifier from a template-switch 5' adaptor carrying 12 random nucleotides. At least 2.5 million CDR3-containing paired-end reads were obtained from each sample. The Mint cDNA synthesis kit, primed by a TRBC-specific oligonucleotide, was used to synthesize first-strand cDNA from all RNA. Following uracil-DNA glycosylase treatment, a first 18-cycle PCR with universal primers M1SS and BC2_uni_R was performed on all cDNA. Concerning the study's data processing: For normalization, 1 million high-quality reads were randomly selected from each sample, with every read carrying a distinct molecular identifier. Instead of being binned into consensus sequences, reads that shared molecular identifiers were thrown out. MiTCR, with a Q25 quality threshold and the strictest error-elimination algorithm, was used for CDR3 identification, clonotype clustering and error correction. A nonparametric unseen species model with Euler transformation was used to estimate lower-bound total TCR beta diversity. TCRdb trimmed public reads at Q25 via fastp, called clones via MiXCR and kept in-frame beta chains. Identical CDR3 proteins give one entry, which carries the most common genes and DNA. The authors' filters were not applied to this entry. The sample table records over a million distinct CDR3 sequences; roughly a quarter of these occur just once. 0.75% of the sample rests with the top ten.

Inclusive of the bounding cysteine and phenylalanine, the CDR3 is 12 residues long. Just CDR3 DNA is preserved here, 36 bases in frame from base 1. The germline V gene encodes CDR1 SNHLY and CDR2 FYNNEI. V gives up 6 bases and J gives up 3 bases, and the segment between their germline ends measures 8 bases. Concerning this clonotype itself: Its target antigen remains unknown. One base away there is no much larger clone; base qualities are not given.

The same data also contributed to another study, on T cells of mothers and their children. The other study reports the following: Nine systemically healthy Caucasian individuals served as donors, namely three mothers together with their six children. cDNA synthesis used all of the extracted RNA, with roughly 1.5 ug of RNA in each 15 ul reaction. Sample barcodes and 2-4 random nucleotides were added via the M1S primer in the second PCR. Over 8.5 million TCR beta CDR3 reads came from each mother, compared with around 3 million reads from each child. Thymic selection shapes the output of TCR recombination in a similar way in related and unrelated pairs, and inherited differences have a minor effect. Normalized repertoire overlap was always found to be slightly, but never significantly, higher in related mother-child pairs than in unrelated mother-child pairs. No persistent microchimeric T cell clones were detected, at a sensitivity of approximately 100 clones per million clonotypes. Deep NGS was used in the study to compare the TCR beta repertoires of mothers and children and to look for features that separate related mother-child pairs from unrelated individuals. On average, the children were 11 +/- 4 years old, while the mothers were 40 +/- 4 years old. After adapters were ligated using NEBNext reagents, the libraries underwent 100+100 nt paired-end sequencing on an Illumina HiSeq 2000. To avoid cross-contamination, the mother libraries and the child libraries were prepared a month apart and sequenced in separate runs. Each donor had between roughly 500,000 and 2,200,000 distinct TCR beta clonotypes identified. Naive TCR beta clonotypes were estimated from low-frequency clonotypes matched to each donor's FACS-determined naive share, without sorting.

This receptor was obtained from a girl aged 2 to 9 in good health. Recombination joined TRBV2 with TRBJ2-5; no D gene can be assigned with confidence. Material for sequencing was blood. CDR3 sequence: CASRAAKETQYF. The DNA is as follows: TGTGCCAGCAGGGCAGCGAAAGAGACCCAGTACTTC.